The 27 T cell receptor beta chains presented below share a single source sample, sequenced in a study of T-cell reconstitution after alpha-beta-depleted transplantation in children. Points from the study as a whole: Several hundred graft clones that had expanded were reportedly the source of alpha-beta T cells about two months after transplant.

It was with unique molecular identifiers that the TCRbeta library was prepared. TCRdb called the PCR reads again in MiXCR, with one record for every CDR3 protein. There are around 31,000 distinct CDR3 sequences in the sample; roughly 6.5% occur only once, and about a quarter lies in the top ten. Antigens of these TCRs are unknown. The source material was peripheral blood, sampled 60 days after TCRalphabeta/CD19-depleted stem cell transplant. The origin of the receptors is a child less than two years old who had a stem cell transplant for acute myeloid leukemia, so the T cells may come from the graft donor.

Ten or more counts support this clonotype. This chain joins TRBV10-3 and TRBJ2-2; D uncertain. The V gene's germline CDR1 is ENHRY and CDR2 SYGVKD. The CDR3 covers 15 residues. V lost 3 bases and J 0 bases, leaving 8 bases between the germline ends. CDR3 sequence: CAISDGVSNTGELFF. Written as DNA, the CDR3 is TGTGCCATCAGTGACGGCGTCTCGAACACCGGGGAGCTGTTTTTT.

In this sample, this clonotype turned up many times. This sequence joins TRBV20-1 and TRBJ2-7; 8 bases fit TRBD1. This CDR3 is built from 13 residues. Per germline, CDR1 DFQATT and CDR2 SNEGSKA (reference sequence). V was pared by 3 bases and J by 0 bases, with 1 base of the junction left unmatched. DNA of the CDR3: TGCAGTGCTAGGGGACAGGACTCCTACGAGCAGTACTTC. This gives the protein CSARGQDSYEQYF.

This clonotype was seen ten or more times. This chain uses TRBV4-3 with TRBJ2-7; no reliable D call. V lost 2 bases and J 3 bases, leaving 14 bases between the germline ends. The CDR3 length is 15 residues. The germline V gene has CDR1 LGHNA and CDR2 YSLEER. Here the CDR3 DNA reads TGCGCCAGCAGCCAAAACTCGGGCAGCAACTACGAGCAGTACTTC. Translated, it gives CASSQNSGSNYEQYF.

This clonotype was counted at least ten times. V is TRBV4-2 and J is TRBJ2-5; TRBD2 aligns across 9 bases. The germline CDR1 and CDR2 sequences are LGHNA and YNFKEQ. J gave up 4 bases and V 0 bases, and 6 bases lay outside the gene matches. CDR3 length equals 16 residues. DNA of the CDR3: TGTGCCAGCAGCCAAGATGCGACTAGCGGTAGAGAGACCCAGTACTTC. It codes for CASSQDATSGRETQYF.

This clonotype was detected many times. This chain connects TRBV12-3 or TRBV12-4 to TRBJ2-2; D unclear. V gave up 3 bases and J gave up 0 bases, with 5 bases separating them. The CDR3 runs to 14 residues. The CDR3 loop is CASSFGANTGELFF. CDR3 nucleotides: TGTGCCAGCAGTTTTGGGGCGAACACCGGGGAGCTGTTTTTT.

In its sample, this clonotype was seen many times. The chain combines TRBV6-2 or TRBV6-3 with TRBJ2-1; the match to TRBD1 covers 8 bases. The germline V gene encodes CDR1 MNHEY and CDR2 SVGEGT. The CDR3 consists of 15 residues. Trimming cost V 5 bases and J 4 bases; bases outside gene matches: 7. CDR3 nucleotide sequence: TGTGCCAGCAGTGTTGGAAACAGGGGGTACAATGAGCAGTTCTTC. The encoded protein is CASSVGNRGYNEQFF.

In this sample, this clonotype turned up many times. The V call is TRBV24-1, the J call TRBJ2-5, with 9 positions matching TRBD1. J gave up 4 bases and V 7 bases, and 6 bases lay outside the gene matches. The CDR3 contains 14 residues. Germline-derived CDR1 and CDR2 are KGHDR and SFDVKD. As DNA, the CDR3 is TGTGCCACCAGCCGGACAGGGGCGGGAGAGACCCAGTACTTC. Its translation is CATSRTGAGETQYF.

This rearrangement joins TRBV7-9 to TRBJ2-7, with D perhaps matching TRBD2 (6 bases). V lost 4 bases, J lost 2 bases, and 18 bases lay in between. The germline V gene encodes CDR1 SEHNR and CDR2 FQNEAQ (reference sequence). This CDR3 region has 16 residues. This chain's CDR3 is CASSSERVSGPYEQYF. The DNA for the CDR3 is TGTGCCAGCAGCTCAGAACGGGTTAGCGGACCCTACGAGCAGTACTTC. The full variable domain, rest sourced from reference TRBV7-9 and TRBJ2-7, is DTGVSQNPRHKITKRGQNVTFRCDPISEHNRLYWYRQTLGQGPEFLTYFQNEAQLEKSRLLSDRFSAERPKGSFSTLEIQRTEQGDSAMYLCASSSERVSGPYEQYFGPGTRLTVT.

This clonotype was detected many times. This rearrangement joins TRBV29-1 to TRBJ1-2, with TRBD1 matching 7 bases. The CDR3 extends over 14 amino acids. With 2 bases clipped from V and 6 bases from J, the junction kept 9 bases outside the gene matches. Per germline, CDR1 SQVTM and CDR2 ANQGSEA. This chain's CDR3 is CSVEKRGHGNGYTF. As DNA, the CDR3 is TGCAGCGTTGAAAAGAGGGGGCATGGAAATGGCTACACCTTC. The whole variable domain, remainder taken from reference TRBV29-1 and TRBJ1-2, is SAVISQKPSRDICQRGTSLTIQCQVDSQVTMMFWYRQQPGQSLTLIATANQGSEATYESGFVIDKFPISRPNLTFSTLTVSNMSPEDSSIYLCSVEKRGHGNGYTFGSGTRLTVV.

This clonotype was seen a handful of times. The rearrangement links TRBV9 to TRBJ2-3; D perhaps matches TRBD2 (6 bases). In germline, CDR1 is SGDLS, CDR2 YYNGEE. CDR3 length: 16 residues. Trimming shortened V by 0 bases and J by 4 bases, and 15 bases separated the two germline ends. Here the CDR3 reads CASSVAAGQGADTQYF. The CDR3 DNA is TGTGCCAGCAGCGTAGCAGCGGGCCAAGGGGCAGATACGCAGTATTTT.

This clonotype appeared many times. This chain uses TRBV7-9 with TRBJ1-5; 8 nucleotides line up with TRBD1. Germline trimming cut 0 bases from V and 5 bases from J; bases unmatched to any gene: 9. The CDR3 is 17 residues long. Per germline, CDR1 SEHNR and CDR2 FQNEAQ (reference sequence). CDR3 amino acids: CASSLALTRGHDQPQHF. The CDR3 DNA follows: TGTGCCAGCAGCTTAGCGCTCACCAGGGGGCATGATCAGCCCCAGCATTTT.

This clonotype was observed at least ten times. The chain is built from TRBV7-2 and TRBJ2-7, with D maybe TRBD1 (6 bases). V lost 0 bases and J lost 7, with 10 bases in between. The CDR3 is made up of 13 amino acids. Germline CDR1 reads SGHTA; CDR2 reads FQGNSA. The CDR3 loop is CASSLALRGEQYF. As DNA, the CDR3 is TGTGCCAGCAGCTTAGCGCTCAGGGGAGAGCAGTACTTC.

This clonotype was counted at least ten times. The CDR3 DNA reads TGCAGCGTTGAAGGGTCGAAGACCCAGTACTTC. Translating gives CSVEGSKTQYF. The chain joins TRBV29-1 to TRBJ2-5, with D hard to call. Between the trimmed V and J ends, which lost 1 base and 6 bases, there was a span of 6 bases. There are 11 residues in the CDR3. Germline V CDR1 and CDR2: SQVTM, ANQGSEA.

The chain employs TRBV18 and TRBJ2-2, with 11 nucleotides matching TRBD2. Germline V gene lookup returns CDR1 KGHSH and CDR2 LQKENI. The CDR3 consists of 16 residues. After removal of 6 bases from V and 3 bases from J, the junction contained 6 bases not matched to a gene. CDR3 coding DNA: TGTGCCAGCTCTTCAACTAGCGGGAGAGACACCGGGGAGCTGTTTTTT. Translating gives CASSSTSGRDTGELFF. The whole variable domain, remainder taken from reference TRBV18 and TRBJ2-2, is NAGVMQNPRHLVRRRGQEARLRCSPMKGHSHVYWYRQLPEEGLKFMVYLQKENIIDESGMPKERFSAEFPKEGPSILRIQQVVRGDSAAYFCASSSTSGRDTGELFFGEGSRLTVL.

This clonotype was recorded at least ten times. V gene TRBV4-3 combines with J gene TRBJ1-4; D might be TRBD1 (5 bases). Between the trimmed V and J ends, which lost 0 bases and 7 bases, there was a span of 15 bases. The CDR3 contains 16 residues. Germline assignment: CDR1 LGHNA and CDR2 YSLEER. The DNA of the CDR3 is TGCGCCAGCAGCCAAGAATTACAGGCCAAATTTGAAAAACTGTTTTTT. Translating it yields CASSQELQAKFEKLFF.

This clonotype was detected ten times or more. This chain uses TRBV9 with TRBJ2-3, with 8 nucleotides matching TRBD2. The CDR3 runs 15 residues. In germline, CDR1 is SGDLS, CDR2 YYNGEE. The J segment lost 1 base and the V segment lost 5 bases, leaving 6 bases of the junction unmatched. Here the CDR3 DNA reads TGTGCCAGCAGTGATAGCGGGATGGGCACAGATACGCAGTATTTT. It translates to CASSDSGMGTDTQYF.

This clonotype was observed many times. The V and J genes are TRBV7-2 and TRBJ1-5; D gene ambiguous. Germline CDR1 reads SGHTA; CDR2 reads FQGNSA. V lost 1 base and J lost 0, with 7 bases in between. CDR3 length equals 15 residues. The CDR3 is CASSLGLNSNQPQHF. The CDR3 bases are TGTGCCAGCAGCTTAGGGCTCAATAGCAATCAGCCCCAGCATTTT.

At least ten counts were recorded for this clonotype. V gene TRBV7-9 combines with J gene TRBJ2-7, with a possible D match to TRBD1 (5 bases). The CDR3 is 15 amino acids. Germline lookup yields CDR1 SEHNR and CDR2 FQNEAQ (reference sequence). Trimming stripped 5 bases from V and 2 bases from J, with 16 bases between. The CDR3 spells CASSHRSNPPYEQYF. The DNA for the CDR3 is TGTGCCAGCAGCCACAGGAGTAATCCCCCCTACGAGCAGTACTTC.

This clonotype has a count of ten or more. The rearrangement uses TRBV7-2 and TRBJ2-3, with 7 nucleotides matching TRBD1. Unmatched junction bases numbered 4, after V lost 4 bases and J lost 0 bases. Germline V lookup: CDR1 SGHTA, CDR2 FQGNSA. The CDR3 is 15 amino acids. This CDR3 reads CASSSTGISTDTQYF. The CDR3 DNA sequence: TGTGCCAGCAGCTCGACAGGGATTAGCACAGATACGCAGTATTTT.

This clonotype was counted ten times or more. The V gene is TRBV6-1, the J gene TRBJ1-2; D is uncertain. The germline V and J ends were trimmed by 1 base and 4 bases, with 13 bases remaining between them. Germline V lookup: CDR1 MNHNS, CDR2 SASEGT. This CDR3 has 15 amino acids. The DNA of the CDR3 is TGTGCCAGCAGTGAAGAGCAGCCGGCGAGCTATGGCTACACCTTC. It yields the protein CASSEEQPASYGYTF.

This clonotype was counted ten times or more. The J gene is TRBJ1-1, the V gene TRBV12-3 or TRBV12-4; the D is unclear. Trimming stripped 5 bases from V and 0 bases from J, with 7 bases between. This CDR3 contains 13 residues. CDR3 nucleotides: TGTGCCAGCAGTCCTTCCCTGAACACTGAAGCTTTCTTT. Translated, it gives CASSPSLNTEAFF.

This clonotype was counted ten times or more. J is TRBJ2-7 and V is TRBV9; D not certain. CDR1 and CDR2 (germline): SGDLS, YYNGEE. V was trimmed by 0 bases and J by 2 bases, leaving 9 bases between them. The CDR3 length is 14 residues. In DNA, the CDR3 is TGTGCCAGCAGCGTAGCTGACGGAACCTACGAGCAGTACTTC. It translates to CASSVADGTYEQYF.

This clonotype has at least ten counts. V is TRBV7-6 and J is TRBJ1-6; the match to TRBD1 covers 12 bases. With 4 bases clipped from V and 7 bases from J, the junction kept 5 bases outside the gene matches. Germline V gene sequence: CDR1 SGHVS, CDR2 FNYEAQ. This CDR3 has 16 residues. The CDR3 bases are TGTGCCAGCAGCTGGGGACAGGGGGCTTGGAATTCACCCCTCCACTTT. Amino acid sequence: CASSWGQGAWNSPLHF.

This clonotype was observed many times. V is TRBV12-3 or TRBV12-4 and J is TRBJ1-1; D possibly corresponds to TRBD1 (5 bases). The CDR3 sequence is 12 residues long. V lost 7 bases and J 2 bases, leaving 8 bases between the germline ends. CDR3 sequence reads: CASMGDNTEAFF. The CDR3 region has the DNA TGTGCCAGCATGGGGGACAACACTGAAGCTTTCTTT.

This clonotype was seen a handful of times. The CDR3 reads CATSDLTGPTYNEQFF. The CDR3 DNA is TGTGCCACCAGTGATTTGACAGGACCAACCTACAATGAGCAGTTCTTC. The chain links TRBV24-1 to TRBJ2-1; D may be TRBD1 (5 bases). With 0 bases removed from V and 2 bases from J, the gap between germline ends came to 10 bases. The V gene's germline CDR1 is KGHDR and CDR2 SFDVKD. The length of the CDR3 is 16 residues.

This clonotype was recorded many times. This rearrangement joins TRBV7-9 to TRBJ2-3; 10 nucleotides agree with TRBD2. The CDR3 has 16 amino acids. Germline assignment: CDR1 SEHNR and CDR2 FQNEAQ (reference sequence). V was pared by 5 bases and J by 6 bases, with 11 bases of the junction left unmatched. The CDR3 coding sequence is TGTGCCAGCAGCCCCTGGACTAGCGGAGAGGCGGATACGCAGTATTTT. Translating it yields CASSPWTSGEADTQYF.

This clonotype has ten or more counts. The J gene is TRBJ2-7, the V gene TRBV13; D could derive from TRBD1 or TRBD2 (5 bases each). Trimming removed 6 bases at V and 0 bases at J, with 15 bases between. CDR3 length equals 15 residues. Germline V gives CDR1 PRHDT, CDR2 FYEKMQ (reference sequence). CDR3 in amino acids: CASSHKAGSSYEQYF. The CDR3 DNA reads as TGTGCCAGCAGTCATAAGGCAGGGAGCTCCTACGAGCAGTACTTC.